The 9 T cell receptor beta chains below all came from one sample that was sequenced in a study of blood T cells in healthy people across ages. A second roughly 7 to 12 cycle PCR used barcoded and J-beta primers. TCRdb independently ran MiXCR on the 5' RACE reads; one entry per CDR3 protein. The data show more than 600,000 distinct CDR3 sequences, roughly 25% seen once. The data also belong to a second study, concerning T cells of mothers and their children.

Sequencing input: blood. These receptor sequences come from a boy aged 5-17 years in good health.

At least ten counts were recorded for this clonotype. V and J are TRBV5-6 and TRBJ2-5; D is uncertain. Germline assignment: CDR1 SGHDT and CDR2 YYEEEE. This CDR3 has 13 amino acids. Trimming removed 2 bases from V and 2 bases from J, with 7 bases in between. The CDR3 spells CASSLLLQETQYF. CDR3 nucleotides: TGTGCCAGCAGCTTACTACTTCAAGAGACCCAGTACTTC.

The chain links TRBV28 to TRBJ2-1, with 10 nucleotides matching TRBD2. This CDR3 spans 15 amino acids. Unmatched junction bases numbered 11, after V lost 11 bases and J lost 4 bases. The germline gives CDR1 MDHEN, CDR2 SYDVKM. CDR3 nucleotides: TGTGCCTACCGAGAGAGCGGGAGGGGGTACAATGAGCAGTTCTTC. This gives the protein CAYRESGRGYNEQFF.

This chain connects TRBV28 to TRBJ2-4; weak D call: TRBD2 (5 bases). The V end lost 2 bases, the J end lost 3 bases, and 11 bases lay between the germline ends. Germline lookup yields CDR1 MDHEN and CDR2 SYDVKM. The CDR3 runs 15 residues. CDR3 coding DNA: TGTGCCAGCAGTTTACAAGCCGGAGGCAAAAACATTCAGTACTTC. Residues: CASSLQAGGKNIQYF.

V gene TRBV29-1 combines with J gene TRBJ2-3; D remains ambiguous. The V end lost 4 bases, the J end lost 7 bases, and 18 bases lay between the germline ends. The germline CDR1 and CDR2 sequences are SQVTM and ANQGSEA. This CDR3 is 14 amino acids long. DNA for the CDR3: TGCAGCGTTGCGCCCGTACTACTGTTTAATACGCAGTATTTT. Translating it yields CSVAPVLLFNTQYF.

This clonotype occurred a few times. The chain joins TRBV7-9 to TRBJ1-1, with D possibly TRBD1 on 5 matching bases. V gave up 3 bases and J gave up 0 bases, with 11 bases separating them. The CDR3 totals 15 residues. CDR1 SEHNR and CDR2 FQNEAQ come from the germline V gene (reference sequence). CDR3 coding DNA: TGTGCCAGCAGCTTTTCAGGGACCATGAACACTGAAGCTTTCTTT. It yields the protein CASSFSGTMNTEAFF.

The J gene is TRBJ1-2, the V gene TRBV12-3 or TRBV12-4; D gene unclear. This CDR3 is 13 amino acids long. Deletions cut 3 bases from V and 8 bases from J, with 13 bases between. The DNA of the CDR3 is TGTGCCAGCAGTTTTACTAAGTTCTCCGGCTACACCTTC. Translated, it gives CASSFTKFSGYTF.

This chain uses TRBV5-1 with TRBJ2-7; 8 nucleotides agree with TRBD2. Germline CDR1 SGHRS, CDR2 YFSETQ. The V segment lost 2 bases and the J segment 6 bases; nucleotides outside the gene matches: 16. This CDR3 is built from 17 residues. In DNA form, the CDR3 reads TGCGCCAGCAGCTTCTCCGCAGCGGGAGAAACAATGGGCGAGCAGTACTTC. Translated: CASSFSAAGETMGEQYF.

The V gene is TRBV28, the J gene TRBJ2-7, with D unresolved. The CDR3 runs to 11 residues. Germline V gives CDR1 MDHEN, CDR2 SYDVKM. Trimming took off 8 bases at V and 1 base at J, with 6 bases between the two ends. The CDR3 protein is CASRVSYEQYF. As DNA, the CDR3 is TGTGCCAGCCGGGTTTCCTACGAGCAGTACTTC.

The chain recombines TRBV9 with TRBJ2-3, with TRBD2 identical over 7 bases. From germline, CDR1 is SGDLS and CDR2 YYNGEE. The CDR3 spans 14 residues. V trimming: 1 base; J trimming: 4 bases; junction bases outside the gene matches: 3. CDR3 residues: CASSVWEGSDTQYF. DNA of the CDR3: TGTGCCAGCAGCGTATGGGAGGGGTCAGATACGCAGTATTTT.